This T cell receptor (beta chain) was sequenced during a study of T cell responses to AZD1222 COVID-19 vaccine. At the level of the study: Analyses pooled second doses at about 4 or about 12 weeks.

Germline V gene lookup returns CDR1 SEHNR and CDR2 FQNEAQ (reference sequence). This CDR3 has 13 residues. The V gene lost 5 bases and the J gene lost 4 bases, with 11 bases spanning the gap. This clone was seen a single time. Its antigen is not known. Findings of the study overall: Baseline antibody screening turned up just six or seven seropositive AZD1222 recipients. Elevations in Spike-specific TCR breadth and depth followed administration of two AZD1222 doses. Repertoire sampling happened only post peak T cell response.

Libraries were prepared by immunoSEQ multiplex PCR; TCRdb keeps only in-frame clonotypes and omits some of them. Among more than 75,000 clones listed, 90% to 95% were seen once. The TCR sequence derives from an adult in good health. Sequenced material: peripheral blood, taken on day 0 of AZD1222 vaccination. The chain combines TRBV7-9 with TRBJ1-2; D perhaps matches TRBD1 (5 bases). CDR3 protein: CASSPGGGYGYTF. The DNA for the CDR3 is TGTGCCAGCAGCCCGGGGGGAGGCTATGGCTACACCTTC.